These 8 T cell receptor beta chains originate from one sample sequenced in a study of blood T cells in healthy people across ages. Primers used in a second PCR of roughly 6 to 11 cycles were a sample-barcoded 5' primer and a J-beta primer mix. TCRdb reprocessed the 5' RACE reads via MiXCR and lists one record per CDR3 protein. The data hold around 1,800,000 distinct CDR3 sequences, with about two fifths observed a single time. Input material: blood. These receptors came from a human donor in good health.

The CDR3 sequence is CAMSKVEAGANVLTF. The DNA for the CDR3 is TGTGCCATGAGCAAAGTGGAAGCTGGGGCCAACGTCCTGACTTTC. V gene TRBV7-8 combines with J gene TRBJ2-6; D gene ambiguous. Per germline, CDR1 SGHVS and CDR2 FQNEAQ. The germline V and J ends were trimmed by 10 bases and 2 bases, with 15 bases remaining between them. This CDR3 has 15 amino acids.

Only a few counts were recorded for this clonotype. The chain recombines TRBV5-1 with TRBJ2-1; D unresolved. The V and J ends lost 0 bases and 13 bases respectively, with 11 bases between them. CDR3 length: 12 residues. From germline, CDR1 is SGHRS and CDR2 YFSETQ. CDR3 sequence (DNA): TGCGCCAGCAGCTTGGAGGGCCCCTCCCAGTTCTTC. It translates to CASSLEGPSQFF.

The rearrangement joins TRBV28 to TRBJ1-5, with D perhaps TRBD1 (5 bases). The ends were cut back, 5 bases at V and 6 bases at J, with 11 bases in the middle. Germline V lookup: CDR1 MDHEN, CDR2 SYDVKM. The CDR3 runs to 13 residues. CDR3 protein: CASSHPQGQPQHF. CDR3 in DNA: TGTGCCAGCAGTCATCCGCAGGGTCAGCCCCAGCATTTT. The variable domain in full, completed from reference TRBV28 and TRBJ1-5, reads DVKVTQSSRYLVKRTGEKVFLECVQDMDHENMFWYRQDPGLGLRLIYFSYDVKMKEKGDIPEGYSVSREKKERFSLILESASTNQTSMYLCASSHPQGQPQHFGDGTRLSIL.

CDR3 DNA: TGTGCCAGCAGTGAATTGGGGGTCACTTTCTCCTACGAGCAGTACTTC. Its translation: CASSELGVTFSYEQYF. V is TRBV2 and J is TRBJ2-7; D is perhaps TRBD1 or TRBD2 (5 bases each). Trimming cost V 2 bases and J 0 bases, with 14 bases left between them. Germline assignment: CDR1 SNHLY and CDR2 FYNNEI. This CDR3 has 16 residues. The full variable domain, in which reference TRBV2 and TRBJ2-7 provide the parts outside the CDR3, is EPEVTQTPSHQVTQMGQEVILRCVPISNHLYFYWYRQILGQKVEFLVSFYNNEISEKSEIFDDQFSVERPDGSNFTLKIRSTKLEDSAMYFCASSELGVTFSYEQYFGPGTRLTVT.

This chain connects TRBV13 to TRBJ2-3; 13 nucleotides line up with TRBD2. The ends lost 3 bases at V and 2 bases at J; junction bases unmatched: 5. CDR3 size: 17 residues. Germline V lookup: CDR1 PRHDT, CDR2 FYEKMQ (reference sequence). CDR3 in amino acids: CASSLGLAGTYTDTQYF. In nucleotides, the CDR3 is TGTGCCAGCAGCTTGGGACTAGCGGGGACATACACAGATACGCAGTATTTT.

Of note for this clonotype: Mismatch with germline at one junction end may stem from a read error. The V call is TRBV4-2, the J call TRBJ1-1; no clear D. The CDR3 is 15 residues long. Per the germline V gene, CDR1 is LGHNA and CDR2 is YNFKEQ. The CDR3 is CASSPQIDLNTEACF. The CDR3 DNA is TGTGCCAGCAGCCCCCAGATTGACTTGAACACTGAAGCTTGCTTT.

The CDR3 loop is CASSVLAGDSYEQYF. Here the CDR3 DNA reads TGTGCCAGCAGCGTTCTGGCGGGGGATTCCTACGAGCAGTACTTC. V is TRBV7-2 and J is TRBJ2-7, with 7 positions matching TRBD2. The J segment lost 1 base and the V segment lost 5 bases, leaving 8 bases of the junction unmatched. The germline V gene encodes CDR1 SGHTA and CDR2 FQGNSA. The CDR3 extends over 15 amino acids.

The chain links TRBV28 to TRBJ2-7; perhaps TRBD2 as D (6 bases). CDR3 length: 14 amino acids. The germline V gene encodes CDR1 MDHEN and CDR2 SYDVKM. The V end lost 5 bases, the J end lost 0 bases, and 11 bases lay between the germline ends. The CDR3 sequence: CASSPTDYSYEQYF. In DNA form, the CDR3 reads TGTGCCAGCAGTCCCACGGACTACTCCTACGAGCAGTACTTC.